The present TCR beta chain was sequenced within a study of blood T cell repertoires in COVID-19. Study summary: The samples span acute and convalescent COVID-19 from the United States, Italy and Spain. Nucleic acid was either cDNA or gDNA, and it came from T cells, B-cell-depleted T cells, or PBMCs.

J was trimmed by 6 bases and V by 5 bases; bases with no gene match: 14. From germline, CDR1 is SGHTA and CDR2 FQGTGA. The CDR3 has 16 residues. Authors' data handling: Amplifying reference gene primers gave estimates of nucleated cell counts. TCRdb keeps only in-frame clones here, not all; method: immunoSEQ multiplex PCR. D and trimming were read from the DNA, whereas the V and J calls and clone size are those reported in that table. The sample yields some 200,000 clones, about nine tenths seen once. The TCR comes from an elderly man with acute or convalescent COVID-19. The sample consisted of peripheral blood. The genes are TRBV7-3 and TRBJ2-3; 7 bases map to TRBD2. This CDR3 is CASSLSLGREIDTQYF. The CDR3 DNA follows: TGTGCCAGCAGCCTATCCCTTGGGCGGGAGATTGATACGCAGTATTTT.